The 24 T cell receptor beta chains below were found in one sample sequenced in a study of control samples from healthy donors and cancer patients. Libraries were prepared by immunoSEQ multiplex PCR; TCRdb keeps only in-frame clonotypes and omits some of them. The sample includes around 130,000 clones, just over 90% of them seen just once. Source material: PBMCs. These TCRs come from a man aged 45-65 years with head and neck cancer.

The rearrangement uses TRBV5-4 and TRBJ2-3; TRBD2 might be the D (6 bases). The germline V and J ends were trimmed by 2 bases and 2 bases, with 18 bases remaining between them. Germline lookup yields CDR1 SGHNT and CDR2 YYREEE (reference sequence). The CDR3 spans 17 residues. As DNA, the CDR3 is TGTGCCAGCAGCTTAGGGGTAGGCGGGGCGTTCACAGATACGCAGTATTTT. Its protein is CASSLGVGGAFTDTQYF.

The CDR3 DNA reads as TGTGCCAGCAGCTCGGGTACCTCCTACAATGAGCAGTTCTTC. Encoded protein: CASSSGTSYNEQFF. The chain recombines TRBV2 with TRBJ2-1; D uncertain. This CDR3 is built from 14 residues. Deletions cut 6 bases from V and 0 bases from J, with 9 bases between. Germline V gene lookup returns CDR1 SNHLY and CDR2 FYNNEI. The whole variable domain, filled in from reference TRBV2 and TRBJ2-1, reads EPEVTQTPSHQVTQMGQEVILRCVPISNHLYFYWYRQILGQKVEFLVSFYNNEISEKSEIFDDQFSVERPDGSNFTLKIRSTKLEDSAMYFCASSSGTSYNEQFFGPGTRLTVL.

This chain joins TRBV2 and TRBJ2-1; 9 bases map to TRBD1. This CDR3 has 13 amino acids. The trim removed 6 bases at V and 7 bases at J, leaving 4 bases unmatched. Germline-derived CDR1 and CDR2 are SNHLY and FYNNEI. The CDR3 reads CASRWDRENEQFF. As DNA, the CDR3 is TGTGCCAGCAGGTGGGACAGGGAGAATGAGCAGTTCTTC.

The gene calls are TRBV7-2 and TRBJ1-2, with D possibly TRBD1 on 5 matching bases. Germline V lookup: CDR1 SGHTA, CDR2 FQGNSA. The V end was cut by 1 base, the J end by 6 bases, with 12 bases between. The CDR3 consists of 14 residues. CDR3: CASSLGDYRNGYTF. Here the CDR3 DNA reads TGTGCCAGCAGCTTAGGAGACTACAGGAATGGCTACACCTTC.

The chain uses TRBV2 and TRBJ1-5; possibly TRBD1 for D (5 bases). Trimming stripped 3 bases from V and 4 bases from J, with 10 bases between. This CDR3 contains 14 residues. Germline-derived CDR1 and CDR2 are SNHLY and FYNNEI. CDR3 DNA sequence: TGTGCCAGCAGTGACAGGGTAGGGAATCAGCCCCAGCATTTT. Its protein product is CASSDRVGNQPQHF.

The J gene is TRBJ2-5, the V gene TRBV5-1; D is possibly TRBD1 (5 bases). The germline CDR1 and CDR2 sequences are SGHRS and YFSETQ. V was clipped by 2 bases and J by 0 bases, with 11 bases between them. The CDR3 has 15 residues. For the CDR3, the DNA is TGCGCCAGCAGCTTAACCACAGGCCACCAAGAGACCCAGTACTTC. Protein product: CASSLTTGHQETQYF.

The CDR3 loop reads CASRRQGLNTGELFF. The CDR3 coding sequence is TGTGCCAGCAGGAGACAGGGATTGAACACCGGGGAGCTGTTTTTT. The chain links TRBV7-2 to TRBJ2-2, with 7 bases that match TRBD1. V lost 6 bases, J lost 1 base, and 5 bases stayed unmatched. CDR1 is SGHTA and CDR2 is FQGNSA in the germline V gene. The CDR3 is made up of 15 amino acids.

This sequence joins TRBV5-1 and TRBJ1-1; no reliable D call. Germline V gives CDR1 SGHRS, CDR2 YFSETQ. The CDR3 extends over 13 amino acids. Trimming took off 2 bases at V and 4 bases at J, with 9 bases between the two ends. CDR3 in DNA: TGCGCCAGCAGCTTAGGTGCACCCACTGAAGCTTTCTTT. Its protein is CASSLGAPTEAFF.

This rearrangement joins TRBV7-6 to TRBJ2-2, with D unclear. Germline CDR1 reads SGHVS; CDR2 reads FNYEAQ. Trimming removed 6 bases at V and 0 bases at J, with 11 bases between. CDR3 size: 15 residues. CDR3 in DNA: TGTGCCAGCAGATGGACCTCCTCGAACACCGGGGAGCTGTTTTTT. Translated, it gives CASRWTSSNTGELFF.

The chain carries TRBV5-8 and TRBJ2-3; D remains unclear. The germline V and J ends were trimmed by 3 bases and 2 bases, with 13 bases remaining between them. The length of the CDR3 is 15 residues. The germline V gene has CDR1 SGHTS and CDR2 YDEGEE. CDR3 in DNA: TGTGCCAGCAGCTCCGGACGGGCCTCCACAGATACGCAGTATTTT. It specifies CASSSGRASTDTQYF.

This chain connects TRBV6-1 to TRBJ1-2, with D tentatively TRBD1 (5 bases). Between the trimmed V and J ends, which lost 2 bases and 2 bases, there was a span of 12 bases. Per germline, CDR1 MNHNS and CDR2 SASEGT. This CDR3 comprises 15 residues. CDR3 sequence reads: CASSELGEGNYGYTF. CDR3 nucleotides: TGTGCCAGCAGTGAACTAGGGGAGGGAAACTATGGCTACACCTTC.

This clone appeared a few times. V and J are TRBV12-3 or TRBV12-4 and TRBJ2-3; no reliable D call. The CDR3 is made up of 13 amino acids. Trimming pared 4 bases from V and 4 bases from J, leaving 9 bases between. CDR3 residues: CASSSGISDTQYF. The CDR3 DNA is TGTGCCAGCAGTTCGGGTATTTCAGATACGCAGTATTTT.

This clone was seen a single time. This chain's CDR3 is CASSNRGLNSPLHF. DNA of the CDR3: TGTGCCAGTAGTAATAGGGGTTTAAATTCACCCCTCCACTTT. The chain couples TRBV19 to TRBJ1-6, with D tentatively TRBD1 (5 bases). Germline CDR1 LNHDA, CDR2 SQIVND (reference sequence). The CDR3 consists of 14 residues. V gave up 4 bases and J gave up 7 bases, with 11 bases separating them. Variable domain in full (rest from reference TRBV19 and TRBJ1-6): DGGITQSPKYLFRKEGQNVTLSCEQNLNHDAMYWYRQDPGQGLRLIYYSQIVNDFQKGDIAEGYSVSREKKESFPLTVTSAQKNPTAFYLCASSNRGLNSPLHFGNGTRLTVT.

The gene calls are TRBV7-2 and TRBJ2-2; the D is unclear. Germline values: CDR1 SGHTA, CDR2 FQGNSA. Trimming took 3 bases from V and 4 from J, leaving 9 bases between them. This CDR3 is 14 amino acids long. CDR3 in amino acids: CASSLSWVTGELFF. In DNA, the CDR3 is TGTGCCAGCAGCTTGTCATGGGTCACCGGGGAGCTGTTTTTT.

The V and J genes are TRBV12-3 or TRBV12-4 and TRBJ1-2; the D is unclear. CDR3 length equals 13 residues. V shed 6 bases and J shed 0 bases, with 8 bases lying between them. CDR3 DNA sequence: TGTGCCAGCAGCCTGAGGGCTAACTATGGCTACACCTTC. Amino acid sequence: CASSLRANYGYTF.

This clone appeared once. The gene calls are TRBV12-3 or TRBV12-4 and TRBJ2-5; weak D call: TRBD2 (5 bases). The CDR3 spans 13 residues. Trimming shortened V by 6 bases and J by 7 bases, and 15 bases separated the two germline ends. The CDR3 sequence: CASRAPGSVTQYF. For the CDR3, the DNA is TGTGCCAGCAGAGCGCCGGGGTCCGTGACCCAGTACTTC.

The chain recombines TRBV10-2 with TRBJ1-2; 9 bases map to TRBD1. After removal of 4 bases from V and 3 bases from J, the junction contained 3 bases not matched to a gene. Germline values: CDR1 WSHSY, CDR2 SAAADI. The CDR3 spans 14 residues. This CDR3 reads CASSVRTGDYGYTF. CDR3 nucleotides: TGCGCCAGCAGTGTAAGGACAGGGGACTATGGCTACACCTTC.

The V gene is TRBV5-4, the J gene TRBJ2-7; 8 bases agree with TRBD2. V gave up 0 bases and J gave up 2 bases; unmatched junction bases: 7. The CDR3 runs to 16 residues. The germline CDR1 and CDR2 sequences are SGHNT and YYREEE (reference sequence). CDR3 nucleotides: TGTGCCAGCAGCTTGGTTCCGGGAGGGGGGCCCTACGAGCAGTACTTC. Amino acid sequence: CASSLVPGGGPYEQYF.

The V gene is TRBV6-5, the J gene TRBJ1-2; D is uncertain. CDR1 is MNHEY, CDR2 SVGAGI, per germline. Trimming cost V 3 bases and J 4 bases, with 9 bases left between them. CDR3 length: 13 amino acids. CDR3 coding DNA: TGTGCCAGCAGTTATGTGGGTATCTATGGCTACACCTTC. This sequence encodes CASSYVGIYGYTF.

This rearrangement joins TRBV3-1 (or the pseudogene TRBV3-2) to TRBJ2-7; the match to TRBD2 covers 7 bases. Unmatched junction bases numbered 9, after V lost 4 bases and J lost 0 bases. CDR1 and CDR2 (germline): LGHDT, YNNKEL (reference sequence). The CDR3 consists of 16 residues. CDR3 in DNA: TGTGCCAGCAGCCCTAAAGGCGCTAGCGGCTCCTACGAGCAGTACTTC. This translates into CASSPKGASGSYEQYF.

CDR3 nucleotides: TGTGCCAGCAGCTTACGGGACGGTGCTAACTATGGCTACACCTTC. Translating it yields CASSLRDGANYGYTF. The rearrangement uses TRBV7-9 and TRBJ1-2; TRBD1 is a possible D gene (5 bases). Germline V gene sequence: CDR1 SEHNR, CDR2 FQNEAQ (reference sequence). V was shortened by 2 bases and J by 0 bases, with 10 bases between the two germline ends. The CDR3 loop spans 15 amino acids.

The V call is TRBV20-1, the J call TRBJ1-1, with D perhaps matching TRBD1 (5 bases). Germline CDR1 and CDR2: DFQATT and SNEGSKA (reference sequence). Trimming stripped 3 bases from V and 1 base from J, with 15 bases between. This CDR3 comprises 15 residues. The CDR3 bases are TGCAGTGCTAGTTTGGGGGATCAGGCGAACACTGAAGCTTTCTTT. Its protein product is CSASLGDQANTEAFF.

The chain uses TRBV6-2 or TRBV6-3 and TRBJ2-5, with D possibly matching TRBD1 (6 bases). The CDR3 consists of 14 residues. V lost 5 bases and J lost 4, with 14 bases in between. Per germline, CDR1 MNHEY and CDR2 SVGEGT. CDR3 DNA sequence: TGTGCCAGCAGTACCCCAGGGGAGAGAGAGACCCAGTACTTC. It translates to CASSTPGERETQYF.

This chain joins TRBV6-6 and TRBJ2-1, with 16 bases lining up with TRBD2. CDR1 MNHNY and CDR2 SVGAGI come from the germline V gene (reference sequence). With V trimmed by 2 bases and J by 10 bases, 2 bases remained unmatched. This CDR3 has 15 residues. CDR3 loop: CASSYPGLAGGEQFF. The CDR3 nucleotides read TGTGCCAGCAGTTACCCGGGACTAGCGGGGGGGGAGCAGTTCTTC.